A few counts support the clone carrying this T cell receptor beta chain. RNA totalling about 0.5 to 1 ug underwent reverse transcription with random hexamers. TCRdb ran MiXCR on the immunoSEQ multiplex PCR reads and lists one entry per CDR3 protein. The sample holds 300,000 to 350,000 distinct CDR3 sequences, 92% seen once. This sample is drawn from a study of CD8 T cells in Susac syndrome. Sequenced sample: CD4+ T cells from PBMCs. The TCR sequence derives from a human donor with multiple sclerosis.

CDR3 sequence (DNA): TGTGCCAGCATGTCGGTGGGGATCTCCTACGAGCAGTACTTC. This translates into CASMSVGISYEQYF. The J gene is TRBJ2-7, the V gene TRBV2; no clear D gene. V was cut by 7 bases and J by 0 bases, with 13 bases left in between. Germline-derived CDR1 and CDR2 are SNHLY and FYNNEI. The CDR3 has 14 residues.